This T cell receptor beta chain was captured in a study of cytomegalovirus exposure and HLA in healthy donors. Study overall: It was reported in a later analysis that the roughly 120 validation repertoires used the same platform as the approximately 600 first-cohort repertoires. Findings and caveats of the study: Clusters of TCRs from the first cohort tended to co-occur in the 120 or so validation repertoires (as a later analysis found).

A roughly 120-subject validation cohort, separate from the roughly 670-subject first cohort, supplied the donors. Concerning this clone itself: The antigen is not known. Other DNA sequences in this sample translate to the same CDR3.

The CDR3 is made up of 13 amino acids. Trimming took off 4 bases at V and 2 bases at J, with 9 bases between the two ends. Germline CDR1 is SNHLY and CDR2 is FYNNEI. Using immunoSEQ multiplex PCR, the repertoire was profiled, and TCRdb retains in-frame clones only, with some absent. The data show about 200,000 clones, 83% seen once. Sample: PBMCs. The chain has TRBV2 and TRBJ2-7; a possible D gene is TRBD2 (5 bases). The sequence came from a woman under 30 in good health and CMV-seronegative. The CDR3 reads CASSVTGTYEQYF. DNA for the CDR3: TGTGCCAGCAGTGTGACGGGAACCTACGAGCAGTACTTC.